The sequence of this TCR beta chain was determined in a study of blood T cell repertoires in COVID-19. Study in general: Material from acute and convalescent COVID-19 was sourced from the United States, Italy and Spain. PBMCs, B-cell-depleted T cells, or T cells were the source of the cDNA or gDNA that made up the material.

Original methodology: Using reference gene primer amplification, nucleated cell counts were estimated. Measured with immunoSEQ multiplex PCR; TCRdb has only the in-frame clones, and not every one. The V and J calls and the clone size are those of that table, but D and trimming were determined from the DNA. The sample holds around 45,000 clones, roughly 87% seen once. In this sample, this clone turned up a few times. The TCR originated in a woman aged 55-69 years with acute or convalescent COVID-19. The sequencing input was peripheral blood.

The CDR3 sequence is CASSLAGGKTGELFF. Here the CDR3 DNA reads TGTGCCAGCAGCTTAGCGGGGGGAAAAACCGGGGAGCTGTTTTTT. This sequence joins TRBV7-2 and TRBJ2-2; D may be TRBD2 (6 bases). CDR3 size: 15 residues. Germline assignment: CDR1 SGHTA and CDR2 FQGNSA. V lost 0 bases, J lost 5 bases, and 10 bases lay in between. Supplemented by reference TRBV7-2 and TRBJ2-2, the full variable domain reads GAGVSQSPSNKVTEKGKDVELRCDPISGHTALYWYRQSLGQGLEFLIYFQGNSAPDKSGLPSDRFSAERTGGSVSTLTIQRTQQEDSAVYLCASSLAGGKTGELFFGEGSRLTVL.